The sequence of this T cell receptor beta chain was determined in a study of cytomegalovirus exposure and HLA in healthy donors. Points from the study as a whole: A later analysis associated some 18,000 TCR beta sequences with HLA alleles at a 0.05 false discovery rate. Judged likely to be a sequencing artifact was a cluster of highly shared sequence variants. TCR beta chain V- and J-gene trimming was linked, in a later analysis, to a missense variant in DCLRE1C.

The V end was cut by 1 base, the J end by 3 bases, with 18 bases between. This CDR3 region has 17 residues. The germline CDR1 and CDR2 sequences are SEHNR and FQNEAQ (reference sequence). Comments on this clone: As yet, its antigen is unknown.

This PCR relied on a set of 60 Vbeta primers and 13 Jbeta primers. Profiled with immunoSEQ multiplex PCR; TCRdb holds only in-frame clones, not every one. This table has around 120,000 clones, around 86% appearing once. Sequenced sample: PBMCs. The chain joins TRBV7-9 to TRBJ1-1, with D tentatively TRBD1 (5 bases). The origin of this receptor is a young man in good health and CMV-seronegative. The CDR3 DNA follows: TGTGCCAGCAGCTTAGTATTCCGTAGCAGGGAGGACACTGAAGCTTTCTTT. Its protein product is CASSLVFRSREDTEAFF.